This entry lists 32 T cell receptor beta chains sequenced from one sample in a study of T-cell memory formation after mild COVID-19. TCRdb independently ran MiXCR on the 5' RACE reads; one entry per CDR3 protein. The data show approximately 210,000 distinct CDR3 sequences, with around 27% seen just once and roughly 11% held by the top ten. Sequencing input: PBMCs or a T cell subset sorted from them (not recorded which). The receptors were sampled from an adult woman who had mild COVID-19 (a few samples of this study predate the infection). Cell type and time point are not known.

This clonotype was found a few times. The V and J genes are TRBV20-1 and TRBJ2-1; no reliable D call. V was trimmed by 5 bases and J by 5 bases, leaving 7 bases between them. The CDR3 runs 11 residues. CDR1 DFQATT and CDR2 SNEGSKA come from the germline V gene (reference sequence). The DNA of the CDR3 is TGCAGTGCTTCTACGAACAATGAGCAGTTCTTC. This gives the protein CSASTNNEQFF.

This clonotype appeared a few times. The chain recombines TRBV6-5 with TRBJ2-5; TRBD2 might be the D (5 bases). Germline CDR1 is MNHEY and CDR2 is SVGAGI. CDR3 length equals 15 residues. V dropped 5 bases and J dropped 1 base, with 14 bases sitting between them. The CDR3 protein is CASSESRTSQETQYF. The CDR3 nucleotides read TGTGCCAGCAGTGAATCCCGAACTAGCCAAGAGACCCAGTACTTC.

The chain employs TRBV7-2 and TRBJ2-5; D is perhaps TRBD1 (6 bases). The CDR3 spans 14 residues. Between the trimmed V and J ends, which lost 5 bases and 2 bases, there was a span of 12 bases. Germline CDR1 SGHTA, CDR2 FQGNSA. Written as DNA, the CDR3 is TGTGCCAGCAGCCGCGGTCAGGGGCAAGAGACCCAGTACTTC. It specifies CASSRGQGQETQYF.

J is TRBJ2-7 and V is TRBV10-2; D unclear. V was clipped by 8 bases and J by 0 bases, with 11 bases between them. Per the germline V gene, CDR1 is WSHSY and CDR2 is SAAADI. CDR3 size: 13 residues. The CDR3 coding sequence is TGCGCCAGCGCTTACGGTAGCTCCTACGAGCAGTACTTC. Translation gives CASAYGSSYEQYF.

J is TRBJ2-1 and V is TRBV4-1, with D possibly being TRBD1 (6 bases). CDR1 and CDR2 (germline): MGHRA, YSYEKL. Trimming removed 3 bases at V and 2 bases at J, with 11 bases between. CDR3 length: 15 residues. CDR3 sequence (DNA): TGCGCCAGCAGCCACGGACAGCGTACCTACAATGAGCAGTTCTTC. This sequence encodes CASSHGQRTYNEQFF.

The J gene is TRBJ2-7, the V gene TRBV6-5; perhaps TRBD1 as D (5 bases). This CDR3 region has 15 residues. The germline V gene has CDR1 MNHEY and CDR2 SVGAGI. Trimming shortened V by 3 bases and J by 2 bases, and 14 bases separated the two germline ends. The CDR3 is CASSYSYQGTYEQYF. The CDR3, as DNA: TGTGCCAGCAGTTATTCATATCAGGGCACCTACGAGCAGTACTTC.

The chain joins TRBV4-3 to TRBJ1-5; 11 nucleotides line up with TRBD1. The V segment lost 2 bases and the J segment 7 bases; nucleotides outside the gene matches: 4. Germline CDR1 and CDR2: LGHNA and YSLEER. CDR3 length equals 15 residues. CDR3 region: CASSQWTGGGQPQHF. As DNA, the CDR3 is TGCGCCAGCAGCCAATGGACAGGGGGCGGACAGCCCCAGCATTTT.

This clonotype was observed a few times. The chain has TRBV20-1 and TRBJ2-1, with 10 bases aligning to TRBD2. Germline loops: CDR1 DFQATT, CDR2 SNEGSKA (reference sequence). This CDR3 region has 14 residues. Unmatched junction bases numbered 2, after V lost 2 bases and J lost 4 bases. CDR3 coding DNA: TGCAGTGCTAGAAGCGGGGGGGTTTACAATGAGCAGTTCTTC. This codes for CSARSGGVYNEQFF.

This clonotype turned up a few times. The rearrangement links TRBV7-9 to TRBJ2-3; TRBD2 agrees at 9 bases. CDR1 SEHNR and CDR2 FQNEAQ come from the germline V gene (reference sequence). Trimming cost V 1 base and J 2 bases; bases outside gene matches: 7. The CDR3 runs to 17 residues. CDR3 sequence: CASSLGLSGGPTDTQYF. The DNA of the CDR3 is TGTGCCAGCAGCTTAGGCCTCAGCGGGGGGCCCACAGATACGCAGTATTTT.

This clonotype was counted only a few times. The V call is TRBV5-1, the J call TRBJ1-3, with 7 bases aligning to TRBD1. CDR1 is SGHRS and CDR2 is YFSETQ in the germline V gene. V lost 4 bases, J lost 2 bases, and 6 bases stayed unmatched. This CDR3 has 15 residues. The CDR3 here is CASSGRTGPGNTIYF. The CDR3 DNA sequence: TGCGCCAGCAGCGGGCGGACAGGCCCTGGAAACACCATATATTTT. The full variable domain, in which reference TRBV5-1 and TRBJ1-3 provide the parts outside the CDR3, is KAGVTQTPRYLIKTRGQQVTLSCSPISGHRSVSWYQQTPGQGLQFLFEYFSETQRNKGNFPGRFSGRQFSNSRSEMNVSTLELGDSALYLCASSGRTGPGNTIYFGEGSWLTVV.

The chain combines TRBV27 with TRBJ2-5, with 8 bases fitting TRBD2. The V and J ends lost 6 bases and 2 bases, in that order; junction bases with no gene match: 14. This CDR3 contains 17 residues. Germline CDR1 MNHEY, CDR2 SMNVEV (reference sequence). In nucleotides, the CDR3 is TGTGCCAGCAGCCCTCGAAGAGCGGGGGAGCCACAAGAGACCCAGTACTTC. Translation: CASSPRRAGEPQETQYF.

This clonotype was observed a handful of times. The rearrangement links TRBV19 to TRBJ2-3; D may match TRBD1 or TRBD2 (5 bases each). CDR3 size: 13 residues. With 6 bases removed from V and 1 base from J, the gap between germline ends came to 8 bases. Germline CDR1 LNHDA, CDR2 SQIVND (reference sequence). In DNA, the CDR3 is TGTGCCAGTAGCAGGGACCGCACAGATACGCAGTATTTT. It encodes CASSRDRTDTQYF.

V and J are TRBV30 and TRBJ1-6; D gene uncertain. Germline V gene data show CDR1 as GTSNPN and CDR2 as SVGIG (reference sequence). The CDR3 runs to 15 residues. Trimming left V 4 bases short and J 0 bases short, with 10 bases between. CDR3 DNA: TGTGCCTGGAATCCCGGAAGCTCCTATAATTCACCCCTCCACTTT. Translation: CAWNPGSSYNSPLHF.

This chain links TRBV10-3 with TRBJ1-2, with 11 bases aligning to TRBD1. The CDR3 sequence is 13 residues long. Looked up from germline, CDR1 is ENHRY and CDR2 is SYGVKD. Germline trimming cut 10 bases from V and 4 bases from J; bases unmatched to any gene: 5. The CDR3 sequence: CATRTGGGYGYTF. DNA of the CDR3: TGTGCCACGAGGACAGGGGGCGGCTATGGCTACACCTTC.

This clonotype was detected many times. The rearrangement links TRBV12-3 or TRBV12-4 to TRBJ1-1, with D possibly matching TRBD1 (6 bases). The V gene lost 1 base and the J gene lost 6 bases, with 12 bases spanning the gap. This CDR3 has 14 amino acids. CDR3 amino acids: CASSLGGGKAEAFF. As DNA, the CDR3 is TGTGCCAGCAGTTTAGGCGGGGGCAAGGCTGAAGCTTTCTTT.

V and J are TRBV7-3 and TRBJ2-1; TRBD1 agrees at 9 bases. Trimming removed 5 bases from V and 5 bases from J; junction bases left unmatched: 7. Germline V gene lookup returns CDR1 SGHTA and CDR2 FQGTGA. The CDR3 runs 15 residues. CDR3 nucleotides: TGTGCCAGCAGCCTACAGGGGGCCGGGAACAATGAGCAGTTCTTC. It yields the protein CASSLQGAGNNEQFF.

V usage is TRBV29-1 and J usage is TRBJ1-2, with D perhaps matching TRBD1 (5 bases). This CDR3 spans 13 amino acids. V was cut by 4 bases and J by 8 bases, with 17 bases left in between. Per the germline V gene, CDR1 is SQVTM and CDR2 is ANQGSEA. As DNA, the CDR3 is TGCAGCGTTGTGGTCGGCAGGAGGGGAGGCTACACCTTC. Translating it yields CSVVVGRRGGYTF.

The V and J genes are TRBV15 and TRBJ1-1; D is perhaps TRBD1 (5 bases). V dropped 4 bases and J dropped 4 bases, with 10 bases sitting between them. CDR3 length: 13 residues. CDR1 and CDR2 from the germline V gene are LNHNV and YYDKDF (reference sequence). As DNA, the CDR3 is TGTGCCACCAGCATAAAGAGGGGCACTGAAGCTTTCTTT. It yields the protein CATSIKRGTEAFF.

In its sample, this clonotype was seen a few times. The J gene is TRBJ2-7, the V gene TRBV10-2; D gene unclear. Deletions cut 2 bases from V and 12 bases from J, with 11 bases between. Looked up from germline, CDR1 is WSHSY and CDR2 is SAAADI. The CDR3 consists of 11 residues. The DNA for the CDR3 is TGCGCCAGCAGTGAGGTTGACCGACGGTACTTC. This encodes CASSEVDRRYF.

The rearrangement joins TRBV12-3 or TRBV12-4 to TRBJ2-5, with 7 bases fitting TRBD1. Trimming cost V 7 bases and J 2 bases; bases outside gene matches: 7. CDR3 size: 14 residues. The CDR3 loop reads CASTLTGPQETQYF. As DNA, the CDR3 is TGTGCCAGCACCCTGACAGGGCCGCAAGAGACCCAGTACTTC.

The table lists this clonotype with a few counts. V usage is TRBV20-1 and J usage is TRBJ1-6; tentatively, D is TRBD1 (5 bases). CDR1 DFQATT and CDR2 SNEGSKA come from the germline V gene (reference sequence). The V gene lost 2 bases and the J gene lost 6 bases, with 14 bases spanning the gap. The CDR3 length is 15 residues. The CDR3 DNA sequence: TGCAGTGCTAGACGGGGGGGGGAGCCTAATTCACCCCTCCACTTT. Encoded protein: CSARRGGEPNSPLHF.

At least ten counts were recorded for this clonotype. This chain connects TRBV20-1 to TRBJ2-7; 9 bases align to TRBD2. Germline values: CDR1 DFQATT, CDR2 SNEGSKA (reference sequence). The CDR3 spans 13 residues. V gave up 3 bases and J gave up 3 bases; unmatched junction bases: 3. The CDR3, as DNA: TGCAGTGCTAGCGGGACTAGCAACTACGAGCAGTACTTC. Translation: CSASGTSNYEQYF.

This clonotype occurred once. DNA for the CDR3: TGTGCCAGCAGCTTTCTAAATTGGGCGGGGGTAAGCTCCTACAATGAGCAGTTCTTC. Translated: CASSFLNWAGVSSYNEQFF. The chain joins TRBV13 to TRBJ2-1; 7 nucleotides match TRBD2. The CDR3 is made up of 19 amino acids. V gave up 3 bases and J gave up 0 bases; unmatched junction bases: 14. CDR1 PRHDT and CDR2 FYEKMQ come from the germline V gene (reference sequence).

The chain couples TRBV4-2 to TRBJ2-1, with D possibly being TRBD1 (5 bases). CDR1 and CDR2 (germline): LGHNA, YNFKEQ. The V gene lost 1 base and the J gene lost 2 bases, with 9 bases spanning the gap. The CDR3 extends over 15 amino acids. The CDR3 reads CASSQAQGAYNEQFF. Written as DNA, the CDR3 is TGTGCCAGCAGCCAAGCGCAAGGGGCCTACAATGAGCAGTTCTTC.

In this sample, this clonotype turned up many times. The V and J genes are TRBV7-3 and TRBJ2-5; 9 positions agree with TRBD1. The CDR3 covers 17 residues. The V gene end was trimmed by 5 bases and the J gene end by 4 bases; junction bases not matched to a gene: 14. Germline-derived CDR1 and CDR2 are SGHTA and FQGTGA. CDR3 bases: TGTGCCAGCAGCCCCGGGGGGACTCACAGGGGGCGAGAGACCCAGTACTTC. Its protein is CASSPGGTHRGRETQYF. Using reference TRBV7-3 and TRBJ2-5 for the parts outside the CDR3, the full variable domain is GAGVSQTPSNKVTEKGKYVELRCDPISGHTALYWYRQSLGQGPEFLIYFQGTGAADDSGLPNDRFFAVRPEGSVSTLKIQRTERGDSAVYLCASSPGGTHRGRETQYFGPGTRLLVL.

V and J are TRBV12-5 and TRBJ2-7, with a possible D match to TRBD1 (6 bases). Looked up from germline, CDR1 is LGHNT and CDR2 is FRNRAP. V gave up 5 bases and J gave up 5 bases, with 16 bases separating them. The CDR3 has 14 residues. The CDR3 DNA sequence: TGTGCTAGTGGTGACACAGGGAGCGGCGACGAGCAGTACTTC. Its protein is CASGDTGSGDEQYF.

The sample holds a few counts of this clonotype. This rearrangement joins TRBV7-3 to TRBJ2-1; 7 bases line up with TRBD2. CDR1 is SGHTA and CDR2 is FQGTGA in the germline V gene. After removal of 4 bases from V and 8 bases from J, the junction contained 5 bases not matched to a gene. The length of the CDR3 is 13 residues. The CDR3 region has the DNA TGTGCCAGCAGCTCGGGACTATTCCATGAGCAGTTCTTC. Its protein is CASSSGLFHEQFF. The variable domain in full, completed from reference TRBV7-3 and TRBJ2-1, reads GAGVSQTPSNKVTEKGKYVELRCDPISGHTALYWYRQSLGQGPEFLIYFQGTGAADDSGLPNDRFFAVRPEGSVSTLKIQRTERGDSAVYLCASSSGLFHEQFFGPGTRLTVL.

The chain joins TRBV29-1 to TRBJ2-1; 10 bases map to TRBD2. Germline CDR1 SQVTM, CDR2 ANQGSEA. The CDR3 totals 13 residues. Trimming removed 7 bases from V and 7 bases from J; junction bases left unmatched: 7. The CDR3 here is CSAGGTSVNEQFF. CDR3 nucleotides: TGCAGCGCGGGAGGGACTAGCGTAAATGAGCAGTTCTTC.

The sample holds a few counts of this clonotype. The chain employs TRBV4-2 and TRBJ2-6, with 13 bases lining up with TRBD2. Germline V gene sequence: CDR1 LGHNA, CDR2 YNFKEQ. Unmatched junction bases numbered 2, after V lost 1 base and J lost 2 bases. The CDR3 is made up of 18 amino acids. CDR3 in DNA: TGTGCCAGCAGCCAAGTCGGACTAGCGGGAGCTGGGGCCAACGTCCTGACTTTC. It translates to CASSQVGLAGAGANVLTF.

The V gene is TRBV6-2 or TRBV6-3, the J gene TRBJ2-1; maybe TRBD2 (5 bases). The CDR3 consists of 14 residues. Germline lookup yields CDR1 MNHEY and CDR2 SVGEGT. V lost 6 bases to trimming and J lost 0 bases, with 9 bases between them. The chain's CDR3 is CASSGISSYNEQFF. The CDR3 nucleotides read TGTGCCAGCAGCGGGATAAGCTCCTACAATGAGCAGTTCTTC.

This clonotype turned up a few times. The chain carries TRBV6-5 and TRBJ2-7; TRBD2 might be the D (7 bases). The length of the CDR3 is 14 residues. The ends were cut back, 2 bases at V and 5 bases at J, with 13 bases in the middle. In germline, CDR1 is MNHEY, CDR2 SVGAGI. The CDR3: CASSYGGASDEQYF. The DNA of the CDR3 is TGTGCCAGCAGTTACGGGGGGGCCTCGGACGAGCAGTACTTC.

The rearrangement uses TRBV12-3 or TRBV12-4 and TRBJ2-3, with D perhaps TRBD1 (5 bases). V was pared by 1 base and J by 3 bases, with 11 bases between. This CDR3 has 15 amino acids. CDR3 sequence reads: CASSLGQKGTDTQYF. In nucleotides, the CDR3 is TGTGCCAGCAGTTTAGGACAAAAGGGGACAGATACGCAGTATTTT.